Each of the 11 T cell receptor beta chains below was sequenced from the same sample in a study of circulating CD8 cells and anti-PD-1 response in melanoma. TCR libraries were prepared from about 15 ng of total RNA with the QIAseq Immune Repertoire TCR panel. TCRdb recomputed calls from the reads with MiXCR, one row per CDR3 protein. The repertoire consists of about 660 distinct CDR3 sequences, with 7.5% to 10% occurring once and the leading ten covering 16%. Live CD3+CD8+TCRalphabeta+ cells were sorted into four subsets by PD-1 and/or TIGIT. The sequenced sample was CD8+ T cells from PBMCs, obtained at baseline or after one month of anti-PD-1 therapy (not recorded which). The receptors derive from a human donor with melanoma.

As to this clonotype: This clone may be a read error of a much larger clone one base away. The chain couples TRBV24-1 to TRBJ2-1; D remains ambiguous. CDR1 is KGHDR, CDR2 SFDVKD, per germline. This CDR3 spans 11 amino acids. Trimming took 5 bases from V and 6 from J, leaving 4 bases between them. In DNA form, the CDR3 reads TGTGCCACCAGTGTTTCCAATGAGCAGTTCTTC. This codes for CATSVSNEQFF.

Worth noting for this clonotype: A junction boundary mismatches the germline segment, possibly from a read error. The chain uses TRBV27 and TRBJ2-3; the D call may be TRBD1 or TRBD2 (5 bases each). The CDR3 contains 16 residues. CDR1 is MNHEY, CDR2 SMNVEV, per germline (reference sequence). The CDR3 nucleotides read TGTGCCAGCAGTTTACCACCGGGACCCCAGAGGGATACGCGGTATTTC. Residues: CASSLPPGPQRDTRYF.

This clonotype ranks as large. CDR3 protein: CASSRDRGTSSYEQYF. The CDR3 DNA sequence: TGTGCCAGCAGTAGGGACAGGGGAACCTCCTCCTACGAGCAGTACTTC. This sequence joins TRBV2 and TRBJ2-7; TRBD1 agrees at 10 bases. The CDR3 spans 16 residues. Germline V gene sequence: CDR1 SNHLY, CDR2 FYNNEI. V was clipped by 5 bases and J by 0 bases; unmatched bases: 7.

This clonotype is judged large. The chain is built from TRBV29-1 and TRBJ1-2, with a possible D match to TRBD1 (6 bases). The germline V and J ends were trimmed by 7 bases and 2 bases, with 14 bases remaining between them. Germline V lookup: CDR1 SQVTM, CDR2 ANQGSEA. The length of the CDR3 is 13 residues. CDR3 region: CSDQTGINYGYTF. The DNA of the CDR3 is TGCAGCGACCAAACAGGGATCAACTATGGCTACACCTTC.

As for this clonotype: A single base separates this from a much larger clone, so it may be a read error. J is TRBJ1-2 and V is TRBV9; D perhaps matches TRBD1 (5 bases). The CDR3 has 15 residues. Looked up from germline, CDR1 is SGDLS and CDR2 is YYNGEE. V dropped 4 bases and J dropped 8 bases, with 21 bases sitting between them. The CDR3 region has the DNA TGTGCCAGCAGCCCCACCGGACATGGGGCGTTGGGCTACACCTTC. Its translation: CASSPTGHGALGYTF.

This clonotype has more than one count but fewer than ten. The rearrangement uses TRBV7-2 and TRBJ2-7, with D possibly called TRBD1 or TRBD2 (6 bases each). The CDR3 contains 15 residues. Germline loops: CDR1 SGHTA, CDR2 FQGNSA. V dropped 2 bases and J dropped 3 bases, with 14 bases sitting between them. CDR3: CASSLFRGLDYEQYF. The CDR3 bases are TGTGCCAGCAGCTTATTTCGGGGGCTGGACTACGAGCAGTACTTC.

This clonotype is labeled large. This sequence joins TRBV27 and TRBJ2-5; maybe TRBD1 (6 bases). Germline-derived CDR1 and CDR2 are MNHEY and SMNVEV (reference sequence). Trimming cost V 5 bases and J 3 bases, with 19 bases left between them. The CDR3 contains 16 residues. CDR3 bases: TGTGCCAGCAGTCTACAGGGTTTGGGGGTGAAAGAGACCCAGTACTTC. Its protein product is CASSLQGLGVKETQYF.

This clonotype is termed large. The CDR3 is CSARDNGGLYYEQYF. CDR3 in DNA: TGCAGTGCTAGAGATAACGGGGGGTTATACTACGAGCAGTACTTC. This rearrangement joins TRBV20-1 to TRBJ2-7; 7 bases map to TRBD2. Germline CDR1 is DFQATT and CDR2 is SNEGSKA (reference sequence). The ends lost 0 bases at V and 3 bases at J; junction bases unmatched: 8. The CDR3 is 15 residues long.

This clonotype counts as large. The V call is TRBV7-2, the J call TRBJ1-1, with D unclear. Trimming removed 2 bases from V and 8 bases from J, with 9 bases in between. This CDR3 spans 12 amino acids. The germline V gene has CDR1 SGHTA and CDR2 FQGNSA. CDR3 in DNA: TGTGCCAGCAGCTTACTCATGAGAGAAGCTTTCTTT. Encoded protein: CASSLLMREAFF.

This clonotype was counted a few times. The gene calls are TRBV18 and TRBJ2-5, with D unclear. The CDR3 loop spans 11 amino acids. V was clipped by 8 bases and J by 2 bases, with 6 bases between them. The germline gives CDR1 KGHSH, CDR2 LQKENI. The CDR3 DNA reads TGTGCCAGCCGAATACAAGAGACCCAGTACTTC. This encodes CASRIQETQYF.

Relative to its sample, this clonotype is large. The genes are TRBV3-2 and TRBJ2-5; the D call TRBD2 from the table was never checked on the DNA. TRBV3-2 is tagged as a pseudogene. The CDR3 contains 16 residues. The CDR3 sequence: CASSQSGLAVQETQYF. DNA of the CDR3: TGTGCCAGCAGCCAAAGCGGACTAGCGGTACAAGAGACCCAGTACTTC.